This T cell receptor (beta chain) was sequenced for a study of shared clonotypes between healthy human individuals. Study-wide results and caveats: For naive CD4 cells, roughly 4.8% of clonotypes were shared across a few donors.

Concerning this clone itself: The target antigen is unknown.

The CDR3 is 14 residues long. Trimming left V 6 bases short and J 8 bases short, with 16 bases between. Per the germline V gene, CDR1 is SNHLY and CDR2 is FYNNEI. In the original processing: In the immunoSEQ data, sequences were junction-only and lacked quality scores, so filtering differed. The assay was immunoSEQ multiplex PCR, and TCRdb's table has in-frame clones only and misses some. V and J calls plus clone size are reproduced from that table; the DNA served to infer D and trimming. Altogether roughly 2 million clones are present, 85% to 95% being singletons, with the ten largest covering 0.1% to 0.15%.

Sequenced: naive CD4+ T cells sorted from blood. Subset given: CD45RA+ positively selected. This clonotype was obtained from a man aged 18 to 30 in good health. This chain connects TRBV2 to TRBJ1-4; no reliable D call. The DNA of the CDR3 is TGTGCCAGCAGCCGGGGAATGCATGGAGAAAAACTGTTTTTT. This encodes CASSRGMHGEKLFF.